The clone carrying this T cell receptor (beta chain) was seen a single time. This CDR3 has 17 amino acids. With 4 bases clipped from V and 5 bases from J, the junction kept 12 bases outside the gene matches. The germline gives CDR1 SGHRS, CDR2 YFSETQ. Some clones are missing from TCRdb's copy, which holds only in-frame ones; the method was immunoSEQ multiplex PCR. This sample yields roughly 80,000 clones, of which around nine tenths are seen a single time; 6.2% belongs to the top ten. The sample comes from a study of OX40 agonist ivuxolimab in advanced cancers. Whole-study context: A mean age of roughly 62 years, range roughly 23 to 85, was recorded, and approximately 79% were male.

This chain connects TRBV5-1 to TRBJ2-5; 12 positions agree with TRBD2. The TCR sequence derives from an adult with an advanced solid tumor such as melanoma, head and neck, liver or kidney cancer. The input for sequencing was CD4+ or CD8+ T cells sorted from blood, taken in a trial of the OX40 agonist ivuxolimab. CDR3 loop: CASSQNVGTSGWETQYF. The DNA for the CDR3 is TGCGCCAGCAGCCAGAATGTAGGGACTAGCGGGTGGGAGACCCAGTACTTC.